The 17 T cell receptor beta chains reported below all come from one sample, sequenced in a study of identical twins. TCRdb redid the calling of the 5' RACE reads with MiXCR, one entry per CDR3 protein. The sample includes around 280,000 distinct CDR3 sequences, 6.5% to 9.5% seen only once; the top ten take around 2.1%. This sample also appeared in a second study, on yellow fever vaccine responses in identical twins.

Material: memory (CD45RO+) T cells sorted from blood. The receptors derive from a woman between 18 and 30 years old in good health.

This clonotype was recorded many times. The chain couples TRBV15 to TRBJ2-5; the D is unclear. The CDR3 covers 15 residues. V was shortened by 3 bases and J by 2 bases, with 13 bases between the two germline ends. Germline-derived CDR1 and CDR2 are LNHNV and YYDKDF (reference sequence). Written as DNA, the CDR3 is TGTGCCACCAGCAGGAACATGATAGGGCAAGAGACCCAGTACTTC. Protein product: CATSRNMIGQETQYF. Variable domain in full (rest from reference TRBV15 and TRBJ2-5): DAMVIQNPRYQVTQFGKPVTLSCSQTLNHNVMYWYQQKSSQAPKLLFHYYDKDFNNEADTPDNFQSRRPNTSFCFLDIRSPGLGDTAMYLCATSRNMIGQETQYFGPGTRLLVL.

The rearrangement joins TRBV6-5 to TRBJ2-5; D remains unclear. The CDR3 is 14 amino acids. With 0 bases removed from V and 5 bases from J, the gap between germline ends came to 10 bases. Germline assignment: CDR1 MNHEY and CDR2 SVGAGI. The chain's CDR3 is CASSYSSLGETQYF. CDR3 sequence (DNA): TGTGCCAGCAGTTACTCGTCCTTAGGGGAGACCCAGTACTTC.

The CDR3: CASSQENRGPYYEQYF. The CDR3 DNA sequence: TGTGCCAGCAGCCAGGAGAACAGGGGCCCCTACTACGAGCAGTACTTC. The chain recombines TRBV4-2 with TRBJ2-7, with 7 bases identical to TRBD1. The CDR3 has 16 residues. Germline CDR1 and CDR2: LGHNA and YNFKEQ. V dropped 3 bases and J dropped 3; count of bases not matched to a gene: 11.

V and J are TRBV6-2 or TRBV6-3 and TRBJ1-1, with D perhaps TRBD1 (5 bases). Trimming took off 7 bases at V and 3 bases at J, with 12 bases between the two ends. The CDR3 consists of 13 residues. The germline V gene encodes CDR1 MNHEY and CDR2 SVGEGT. The CDR3 coding sequence is TGTGCCAGCACTGACAGCTCGGACACTGAAGCTTTCTTT. It yields the protein CASTDSSDTEAFF.

This clonotype was seen ten or more times. The rearrangement uses TRBV6-2 or TRBV6-3 and TRBJ2-2; TRBD2 aligns across 9 bases. CDR3 length: 14 amino acids. Germline V gene sequence: CDR1 MNHEY, CDR2 SVGEGT. V lost 8 bases, J lost 6 bases, and 7 bases stayed unmatched. In DNA form, the CDR3 reads TGTGCCAGCTCCGTAGCGGGAGAGGCCGGGGAGCTGTTTTTT. Protein sequence: CASSVAGEAGELFF.

This clonotype was seen at least ten times. The chain has TRBV12-3 or TRBV12-4 and TRBJ1-2, with 9 bases identical to TRBD1. V dropped 5 bases and J dropped 2; count of bases not matched to a gene: 3. The CDR3 contains 14 residues. CDR3 loop: CASSPGTGNYGYTF. The CDR3 DNA is TGTGCCAGCAGTCCCGGGACAGGGAACTATGGCTACACCTTC.

This clonotype was counted ten times or more. The chain links TRBV12-3 or TRBV12-4 to TRBJ2-2, with 8 bases aligning to TRBD1. The CDR3 consists of 14 residues. The V and J ends lost 6 bases and 4 bases, in that order; junction bases with no gene match: 4. In DNA form, the CDR3 reads TGTGCCAGCAGATTTCAGGGGGCCACCGGGGAGCTGTTTTTT. As protein: CASRFQGATGELFF.

The V and J genes are TRBV20-1 and TRBJ2-7; D is unclear. V lost 8 bases and J lost 0, with 5 bases in between. The CDR3 totals 10 residues. The germline gives CDR1 DFQATT, CDR2 SNEGSKA (reference sequence). The CDR3 nucleotides read TGCAGTCCGGACTCCTACGAGCAGTACGTC. Protein product: CSPDSYEQYV.

V and J are TRBV6-1 and TRBJ1-6; no definite D call. The CDR3 is 13 amino acids. From germline, CDR1 is MNHNS and CDR2 SASEGT. Trimming cost V 7 bases and J 5 bases, with 9 bases left between them. The CDR3 loop reads CASIPTNNSPLHF. In DNA, the CDR3 is TGTGCCAGCATTCCGACGAATAATTCACCCCTCCACTTT.

This clonotype has only a few counts. The chain links TRBV28 to TRBJ1-5; TRBD1 is a possible D gene (5 bases). Germline values: CDR1 MDHEN, CDR2 SYDVKM. The germline V and J ends were trimmed by 6 bases and 2 bases, with 11 bases remaining between them. CDR3 length equals 14 residues. In DNA form, the CDR3 reads TGTGCCAGCAGCCGCCAAGGGGGCAATCAGCCCCAGCATTTT. Translation: CASSRQGGNQPQHF.

The J gene is TRBJ2-5, the V gene TRBV20-1; TRBD2 matches at 10 bases. The length of the CDR3 is 15 residues. Germline V gene lookup returns CDR1 DFQATT and CDR2 SNEGSKA (reference sequence). Losses at the gene ends were 5 bases for V and 7 bases for J; bases not matched to a gene: 13. CDR3 amino acids: CSAPSSGGSLGTQYF. Here the CDR3 DNA reads TGCAGTGCTCCGTCTAGCGGGGGCTCTTTAGGGACCCAGTACTTC.

Many counts were recorded for this clonotype. The V and J genes are TRBV28 and TRBJ1-5; a weak D match, TRBD1 (5 bases). Trimming took off 7 bases at V and 2 bases at J, with 21 bases between the two ends. The CDR3 covers 17 residues. Germline CDR1 is MDHEN and CDR2 is SYDVKM. Written as DNA, the CDR3 is TGTGCCAGCAAAGGCCGGATGAGGCAGGGAGGCAATCAGCCCCAGCATTTT. This encodes CASKGRMRQGGNQPQHF.

This clonotype was seen a few times. The gene calls are TRBV15 and TRBJ2-4, with 9 bases fitting TRBD1. Germline trimming cut 0 bases from V and 0 bases from J; bases unmatched to any gene: 3. The CDR3 extends over 17 amino acids. Germline V CDR1 and CDR2: LNHNV, YYDKDF (reference sequence). The CDR3 reads CATSREQGQGAKNIQYF. The CDR3 region has the DNA TGTGCCACCAGCAGAGAACAGGGACAGGGAGCCAAAAACATTCAGTACTTC.

The chain employs TRBV11-1 and TRBJ2-2, with D unclear. This CDR3 has 14 residues. In germline, CDR1 is SGHAT, CDR2 FQDESV (reference sequence). V was trimmed by 5 bases and J by 8 bases, leaving 15 bases between them. The CDR3 region has the DNA TGTGCCAGCAGCCCGGACGGTCGTCCGGGGGAGCTGTTTTTT. Translation: CASSPDGRPGELFF.

The V gene is TRBV20-1, the J gene TRBJ2-7; 11 bases line up with TRBD2. The CDR3 covers 13 residues. Germline-derived CDR1 and CDR2 are DFQATT and SNEGSKA (reference sequence). The V and J ends lost 6 bases and 3 bases, in that order; junction bases with no gene match: 4. The CDR3 is CSAPSGGLYEQYV. The CDR3, as DNA: TGCAGTGCCCCTAGCGGGGGGCTCTACGAGCAGTACGTC.

This clonotype was counted at least ten times. The chain couples TRBV3-1 to TRBJ2-1, with 11 bases fitting TRBD1. The CDR3 covers 18 residues. Per the germline V gene, CDR1 is LGHDT and CDR2 is YNNKEL (reference sequence). J lost 0 bases, V lost 4 bases, and 8 bases had no gene match. The DNA of the CDR3 is TGTGCCAGCAGCCGATTCGGCGGGACAGGGGGCTCCTACAATGAGCAGTTCTTC. This encodes CASSRFGGTGGSYNEQFF.

As DNA, the CDR3 is TGTGCCAGCAGCTCACTCCCAATGACTAGCGGGAGTACCTACGAGCAGTACTTC. It specifies CASSSLPMTSGSTYEQYF. J is TRBJ2-7 and V is TRBV7-6, with 12 bases fitting TRBD2. Losses at the gene ends were 4 bases for V and 2 bases for J; bases not matched to a gene: 12. Germline assignment: CDR1 SGHVS and CDR2 FNYEAQ. The CDR3 length is 18 residues. Based on the CDR3 plus reference TRBV7-6 and TRBJ2-7, the full variable domain is GAGVSQSPRYKVTKRGQDVALRCDPISGHVSLYWYRQALGQGPEFLTYFNYEAQQDKSGLPNDRFSAERPEGSISTLTIQRTEQRDSAMYRCASSSLPMTSGSTYEQYFGPGTRLTVT.